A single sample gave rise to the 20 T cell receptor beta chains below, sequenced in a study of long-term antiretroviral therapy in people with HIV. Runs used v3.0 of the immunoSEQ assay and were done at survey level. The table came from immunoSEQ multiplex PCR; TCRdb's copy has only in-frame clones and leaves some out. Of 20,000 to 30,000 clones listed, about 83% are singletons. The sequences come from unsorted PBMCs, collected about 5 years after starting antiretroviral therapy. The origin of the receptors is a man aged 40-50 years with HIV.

The CDR3: CASTRMDIIEAFF. The CDR3 DNA follows: TGTGCCAGCACCCGAATGGACATTATTGAAGCTTTCTTT. The rearrangement uses TRBV11-1 and TRBJ1-1; D perhaps matches TRBD1 (5 bases). Germline-derived CDR1 and CDR2 are SGHAT and FQDESV (reference sequence). This CDR3 is built from 13 residues. Deletions cut 7 bases from V and 7 bases from J, with 16 bases between.

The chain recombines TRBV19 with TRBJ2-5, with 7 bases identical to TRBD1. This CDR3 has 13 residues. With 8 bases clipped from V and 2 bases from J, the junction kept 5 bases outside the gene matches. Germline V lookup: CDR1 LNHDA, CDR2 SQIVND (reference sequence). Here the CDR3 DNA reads TGTGCCAGTGCCCCACAGGGGCAAGAGACCCAGTACTTC. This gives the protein CASAPQGQETQYF.

The CDR3 DNA is TGTGCCAGCAGCTTAACTGGTCCAGCGGGGCCCGAAGAGACCCAGTACTTC. This sequence encodes CASSLTGPAGPEETQYF. V is TRBV7-3 and J is TRBJ2-5; 7 bases line up with TRBD2. This CDR3 comprises 17 residues. The germline CDR1 and CDR2 sequences are SGHTA and FQGTGA. V was pared by 0 bases and J by 3 bases, with 10 bases of the junction left unmatched. The full variable domain, completed using reference TRBV7-3 and TRBJ2-5, is GAGVSQTPSNKVTEKGKYVELRCDPISGHTALYWYRQSLGQGPEFLIYFQGTGAADDSGLPNDRFFAVRPEGSVSTLKIQRTERGDSAVYLCASSLTGPAGPEETQYFGPGTRLLVL.

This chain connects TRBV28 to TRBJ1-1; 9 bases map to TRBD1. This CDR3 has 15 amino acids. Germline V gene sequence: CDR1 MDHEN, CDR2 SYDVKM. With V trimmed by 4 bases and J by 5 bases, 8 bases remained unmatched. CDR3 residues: CASSYDNRGHTEAFF. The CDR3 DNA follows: TGTGCCAGCAGTTACGACAACAGGGGGCATACTGAAGCTTTCTTT.

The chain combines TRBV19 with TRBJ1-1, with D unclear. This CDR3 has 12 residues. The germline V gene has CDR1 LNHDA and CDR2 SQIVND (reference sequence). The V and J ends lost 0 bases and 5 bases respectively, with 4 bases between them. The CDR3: CASSIDRTEAFF. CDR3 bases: TGTGCCAGTAGTATAGATCGGACTGAAGCTTTCTTT.

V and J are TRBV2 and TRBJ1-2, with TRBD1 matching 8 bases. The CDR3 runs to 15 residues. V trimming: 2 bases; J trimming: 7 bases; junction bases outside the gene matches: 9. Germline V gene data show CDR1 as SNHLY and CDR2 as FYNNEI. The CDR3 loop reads CASSESRTGLAGYTF. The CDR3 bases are TGTGCCAGCAGTGAAAGCCGGACAGGGCTTGCTGGCTACACCTTC.

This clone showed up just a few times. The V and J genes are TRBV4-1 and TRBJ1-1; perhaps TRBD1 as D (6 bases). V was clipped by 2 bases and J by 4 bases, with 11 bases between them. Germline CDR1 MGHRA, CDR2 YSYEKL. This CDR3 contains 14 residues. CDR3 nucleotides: TGCGCCAGCAGCCAAAACACAGGGACCACTGAAGCTTTCTTT. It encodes CASSQNTGTTEAFF.

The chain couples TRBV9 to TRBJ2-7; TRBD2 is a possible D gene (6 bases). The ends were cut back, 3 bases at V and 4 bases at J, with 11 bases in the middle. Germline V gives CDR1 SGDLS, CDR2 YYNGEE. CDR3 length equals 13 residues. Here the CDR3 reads CASSAGTYYEQYF. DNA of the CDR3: TGTGCCAGCAGCGCCGGGACTTATTACGAGCAGTACTTC.

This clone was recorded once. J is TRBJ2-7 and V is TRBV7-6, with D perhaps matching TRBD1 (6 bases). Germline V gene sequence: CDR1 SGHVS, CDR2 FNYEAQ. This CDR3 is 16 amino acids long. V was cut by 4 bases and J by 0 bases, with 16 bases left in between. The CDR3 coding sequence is TGTGCCAGCAGCTCCCGGCAACAGGGTAGCTCCTACGAGCAGTACTTC. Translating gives CASSSRQQGSSYEQYF.

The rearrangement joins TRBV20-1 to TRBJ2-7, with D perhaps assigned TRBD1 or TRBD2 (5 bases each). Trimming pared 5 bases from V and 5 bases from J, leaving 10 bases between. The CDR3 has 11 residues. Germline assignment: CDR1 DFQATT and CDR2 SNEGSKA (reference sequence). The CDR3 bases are TGCAGTGCTGGGACGAACCACGAGCAGTACTTC. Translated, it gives CSAGTNHEQYF.

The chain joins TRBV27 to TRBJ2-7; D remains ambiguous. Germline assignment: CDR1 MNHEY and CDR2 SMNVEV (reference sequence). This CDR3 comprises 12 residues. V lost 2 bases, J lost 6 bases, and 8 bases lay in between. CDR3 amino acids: CASSLGVGEQYF. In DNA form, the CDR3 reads TGTGCCAGCAGTTTAGGGGTCGGCGAGCAGTACTTC.

The CDR3 bases are TGCGCCAGCAGCTTGGAGGGGGTCTATGGCTACACCTTC. Its translation: CASSLEGVYGYTF. The rearrangement links TRBV5-1 to TRBJ1-2; weak D call: TRBD1 (6 bases). The CDR3 is made up of 13 amino acids. Germline values: CDR1 SGHRS, CDR2 YFSETQ. V was shortened by 0 bases and J by 4 bases, with 7 bases between the two germline ends.

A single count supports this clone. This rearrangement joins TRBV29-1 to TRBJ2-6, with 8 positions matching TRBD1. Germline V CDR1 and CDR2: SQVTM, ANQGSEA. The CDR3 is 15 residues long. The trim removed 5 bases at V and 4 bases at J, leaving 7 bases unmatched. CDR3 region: CSVSAGGRGANVLTF. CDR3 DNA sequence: TGCAGCGTTTCGGCAGGGGGCAGGGGGGCCAACGTCCTGACTTTC.

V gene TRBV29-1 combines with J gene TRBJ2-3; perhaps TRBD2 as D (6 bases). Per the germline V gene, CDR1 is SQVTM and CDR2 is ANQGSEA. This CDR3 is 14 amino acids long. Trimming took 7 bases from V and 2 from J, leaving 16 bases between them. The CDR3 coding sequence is TGCAGCGCCCCGGGGGACTGGATCACAGATACGCAGTATTTT. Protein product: CSAPGDWITDTQYF.

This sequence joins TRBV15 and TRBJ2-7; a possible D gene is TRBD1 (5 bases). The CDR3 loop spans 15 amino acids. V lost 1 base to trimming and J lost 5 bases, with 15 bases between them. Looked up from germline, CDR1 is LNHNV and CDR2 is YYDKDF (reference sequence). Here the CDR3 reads CATSRGDQGVHEQYF. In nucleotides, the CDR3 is TGTGCCACCAGCAGAGGGGATCAGGGTGTCCACGAGCAGTACTTC.

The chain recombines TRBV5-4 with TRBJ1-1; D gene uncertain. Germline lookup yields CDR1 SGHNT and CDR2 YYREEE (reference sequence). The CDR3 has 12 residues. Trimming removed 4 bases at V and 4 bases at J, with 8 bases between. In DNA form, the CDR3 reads TGTGCCAGCAGCCCTGGAGCCACTGAAGCTTTCTTT. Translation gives CASSPGATEAFF. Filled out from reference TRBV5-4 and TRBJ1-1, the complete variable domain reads ETGVTQSPTHLIKTRGQQVTLRCSSQSGHNTVSWYQQALGQGPQFIFQYYREEENGRGNFPPRFSGLQFPNYSSELNVNALELDDSALYLCASSPGATEAFFGQGTRLTVV.

CDR3 DNA: TGTGCCAGCAGCCAAGAGGGCCCGGGACTAGCTCTCAATGAGCAGTTCTTC. Amino acids: CASSQEGPGLALNEQFF. V is TRBV14 and J is TRBJ2-1; 9 bases are shared with TRBD2. V was clipped by 0 bases and J by 6 bases; unmatched bases: 9. The V gene's germline CDR1 is SGHDN and CDR2 FVKESK. The CDR3 spans 17 residues. The whole variable domain, remainder taken from reference TRBV14 and TRBJ2-1, is EAGVTQFPSHSVIEKGQTVTLRCDPISGHDNLYWYRRVMGKEIKFLLHFVKESKQDESGMPNNRFLAERTGGTYSTLKVQPAELEDSGVYFCASSQEGPGLALNEQFFGPGTRLTVL.

The CDR3 DNA is TGTGCCAGCAGGGGGACGGCTAACTATGGCTACACCTTC. This encodes CASRGTANYGYTF. V is TRBV27 and J is TRBJ1-2; possible D gene TRBD1, 5 bases. V was pared by 6 bases and J by 0 bases, with 8 bases between. Germline CDR1 MNHEY, CDR2 SMNVEV (reference sequence). The CDR3 runs to 13 residues.

The DNA for the CDR3 is TGTGCCAGCAGCTTAGAGGGGGCCGGGGATTACGGCTATGGCTACACCTTC. Translated: CASSLEGAGDYGYGYTF. The rearrangement joins TRBV11-2 to TRBJ1-2; perhaps TRBD1 as D (6 bases). Trimming left V 0 bases short and J 4 bases short, with 18 bases between. Germline CDR1 is SGHAT and CDR2 is FQNNGV. This CDR3 has 17 residues.

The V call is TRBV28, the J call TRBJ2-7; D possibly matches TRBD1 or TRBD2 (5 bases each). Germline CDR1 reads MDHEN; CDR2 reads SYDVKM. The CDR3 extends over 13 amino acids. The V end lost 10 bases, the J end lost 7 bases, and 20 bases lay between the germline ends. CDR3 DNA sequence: TGTGCCACCAACTACGGGACGGCTATAGAGCAGTACTTC. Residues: CATNYGTAIEQYF.